These 16 T cell receptor beta chains came from one sample sequenced in a study of T-cell reconstitution after alpha-beta-depleted transplantation in children. As it was prepared, the TCRbeta library received unique molecular identifiers. TCRdb ran MiXCR on the PCR reads and lists one entry per CDR3 protein. Of 200,000 to 250,000 distinct CDR3 sequences listed, around 9.9% are singletons. Sequencing was performed on PBMCs, taken before TCRalphabeta/CD19-depleted stem cell transplant. All receptors derive from a child under two years old with acute myeloid leukemia, due to receive a stem cell transplant.

This clonotype came up many times. V is TRBV30 and J is TRBJ2-6; TRBD2 is a possible D gene (6 bases). The CDR3 totals 17 residues. Deletions cut 7 bases from V and 4 bases from J, with 23 bases between. Germline V CDR1 and CDR2: GTSNPN, SVGIG (reference sequence). The CDR3 sequence: CASRPGLRLSGANVLTF. CDR3 nucleotides: TGTGCCTCCAGACCGGGACTCCGGCTCTCAGGGGCCAACGTCCTGACTTTC. Full variable domain (missing parts from reference TRBV30 and TRBJ2-6): SQTIHQWPATLVQPVGSPLSLECTVEGTSNPNLYWYRQAAGRGLQLLFYSVGIGQISSEVPQNLSASRPQDRQFILSSKKLLLSDSGFYLCASRPGLRLSGANVLTFGAGSRLTVL.

This clonotype was seen ten or more times. The chain recombines TRBV5-1 with TRBJ1-2; perhaps TRBD1 as D (5 bases). The CDR3 covers 13 residues. CDR1 and CDR2 from the germline V gene are SGHRS and YFSETQ. V was cut by 4 bases and J by 2 bases, with 9 bases left in between. The CDR3 loop reads CASSGGTNYGYTF. In DNA form, the CDR3 reads TGCGCCAGCAGCGGGGGGACGAACTATGGCTACACCTTC.

The chain recombines TRBV4-3 with TRBJ2-1; 8 bases align to TRBD2. The germline CDR1 and CDR2 sequences are LGHNA and YSLEER. CDR3 size: 16 residues. V lost 0 bases and J lost 1; bases outside the gene matches: 2. CDR3 in amino acids: CASSQEGLGSYNEQFF. CDR3 coding DNA: TGCGCCAGCAGCCAAGAGGGACTAGGTTCCTACAATGAGCAGTTCTTC.

This clonotype was recorded at least ten times. The chain is built from TRBV7-8 and TRBJ2-1; 11 positions agree with TRBD2. After removal of 4 bases from V and 5 bases from J, the junction contained 10 bases not matched to a gene. In germline, CDR1 is SGHVS, CDR2 FQNEAQ. The CDR3 contains 17 residues. The DNA for the CDR3 is TGTGCCAGCAGCTCCGCAACGGGACTAGCGGAAAACAATGAGCAGTTCTTC. Residues: CASSSATGLAENNEQFF.

There are many counts of this clonotype. The DNA of the CDR3 is TGCGCCAGCAGCTCGGCAGGGGGGTCAGATACGCAGTATTTT. It is translated as CASSSAGGSDTQYF. The V and J genes are TRBV5-1 and TRBJ2-3; D is possibly TRBD1 (7 bases). Germline V gives CDR1 SGHRS, CDR2 YFSETQ. The CDR3 runs 14 residues. Trimming removed 3 bases at V and 4 bases at J, with 12 bases between.

This clonotype was observed many times. The V and J genes are TRBV5-1 and TRBJ1-2, with 7 bases lining up with TRBD1. This CDR3 has 16 amino acids. Trimming at V came to 4 bases and at J to 2 bases, leaving 11 bases not matched to a gene. CDR1 and CDR2 from the germline V gene are SGHRS and YFSETQ. The CDR3 loop reads CASSPASGGKNYGYTF. DNA of the CDR3: TGCGCCAGCAGCCCCGCCTCAGGGGGGAAGAACTATGGCTACACCTTC.

This clonotype has a count of ten or more. J is TRBJ2-3 and V is TRBV20-1; maybe TRBD2 (5 bases). Trimming removed 1 base from V and 5 bases from J, with 7 bases in between. The CDR3 totals 12 residues. Germline lookup yields CDR1 DFQATT and CDR2 SNEGSKA (reference sequence). CDR3 coding DNA: TGCAGTGCTAGAGTCGGGGAAGATACGCAGTATTTT. It is translated as CSARVGEDTQYF.

This clonotype was picked up many times. The V and J genes are TRBV5-1 and TRBJ1-1, with unresolved D. The CDR3 is 14 residues long. Germline assignment: CDR1 SGHRS and CDR2 YFSETQ. Trimming took 2 bases from V and 1 from J, leaving 9 bases between them. The CDR3 sequence: CASSFATGNTEAFF. The CDR3 nucleotides read TGCGCCAGCAGCTTCGCGACGGGGAACACTGAAGCTTTCTTT.

This clonotype was found many times. J is TRBJ2-7 and V is TRBV12-3 or TRBV12-4, with 8 nucleotides matching TRBD1. The CDR3 loop spans 16 amino acids. V shed 3 bases and J 2 bases; nucleotides not matched to a gene: 9. As DNA, the CDR3 is TGTGCCAGCAGTTTGCGTGGGACAGGTGTTACCTACGAGCAGTACTTC. Its protein product is CASSLRGTGVTYEQYF.

Many counts were recorded for this clonotype. The chain uses TRBV18 and TRBJ1-5; D might be TRBD1 (5 bases). The germline V gene encodes CDR1 KGHSH and CDR2 LQKENI. V was shortened by 2 bases and J by 4 bases, with 15 bases between the two germline ends. This CDR3 has 16 residues. This CDR3 reads CASSPSGAGMNQPQHF. The CDR3 nucleotides are TGTGCCAGCTCACCAAGTGGAGCAGGGATGAATCAGCCCCAGCATTTT.

The gene calls are TRBV2 and TRBJ2-1, with D perhaps given as TRBD1 or TRBD2 (5 bases each). The V gene lost 6 bases and the J gene lost 7 bases, with 16 bases spanning the gap. From germline, CDR1 is SNHLY and CDR2 FYNNEI. The CDR3 is 14 residues long. This CDR3 is CASRMDTRDNEQFF. Written as DNA, the CDR3 is TGTGCCAGCAGAATGGACACTCGGGATAATGAGCAGTTCTTC.

This clonotype was recorded many times. The chain couples TRBV5-4 to TRBJ1-2, with TRBD1 matching over 12 bases. The CDR3 extends over 15 amino acids. The V gene end was trimmed by 4 bases and the J gene end by 6 bases; junction bases not matched to a gene: 7. The germline V gene has CDR1 SGHNT and CDR2 YYREEE (reference sequence). This chain's CDR3 is CASSGRDRGQHGYTF. CDR3 DNA sequence: TGTGCCAGCAGCGGCCGGGACAGGGGGCAGCATGGCTACACCTTC.

This clonotype has at least ten counts. The V gene is TRBV24-1, the J gene TRBJ1-1, with 9 bases matching TRBD1. The CDR3 is 15 residues long. The V gene's germline CDR1 is KGHDR and CDR2 SFDVKD. The V and J ends lost 1 base and 6 bases, in that order; junction bases with no gene match: 5. The CDR3 protein is CATSDFTGGGPEAFF. DNA of the CDR3: TGTGCCACCAGTGATTTCACAGGGGGCGGGCCTGAAGCTTTCTTT.

This clonotype was counted at least ten times. The chain is built from TRBV19 and TRBJ1-2; perhaps TRBD1 as D (5 bases). The V gene's germline CDR1 is LNHDA and CDR2 SQIVND (reference sequence). Between the trimmed V and J ends, which lost 6 bases and 0 bases, there was a span of 11 bases. This CDR3 comprises 14 residues. CDR3: CASRNGQANYGYTF. CDR3 nucleotides: TGTGCCAGTAGAAATGGACAAGCTAACTATGGCTACACCTTC.

This clonotype was seen many times. The rearrangement joins TRBV29-1 to TRBJ2-7; 10 bases are shared with TRBD2. V was pared by 4 bases and J by 0 bases, with 6 bases of the junction left unmatched. The CDR3 has 15 residues. The germline gives CDR1 SQVTM, CDR2 ANQGSEA. CDR3 residues: CSVVPSGGLSYEQYF. CDR3 sequence (DNA): TGCAGCGTTGTCCCTAGCGGGGGCCTCTCCTACGAGCAGTACTTC.

At least ten counts were recorded for this clonotype. The chain links TRBV7-9 to TRBJ1-1; D is unresolved. The CDR3 is 17 residues long. V shed 5 bases and J shed 2 bases, with 21 bases lying between them. Germline-derived CDR1 and CDR2 are SEHNR and FQNEAQ (reference sequence). In nucleotides, the CDR3 is TGTGCCAGCAGCCCCAGATACTCGGTGGGAAAAAACACTGAAGCTTTCTTT. It is translated as CASSPRYSVGKNTEAFF.